The 16 T cell receptor beta chains presented below share a single source sample, sequenced in a study of somatic mutations in cytotoxic T cells in rheumatoid arthritis (dated by TCRdb to about 2017). Receptors were amplified or captured by the immunoSEQ multiplex PCR assay. TCRdb obtained this table from immuneACCESS and retained in-frame rearrangements with V and J assigned. These tables miss some clones; where compared with another copy, unresolved V genes account for less than half of the shortfall, and the remainder is unexplained. This sample gives almost 15,000 clones in total; about three quarters of them show up just once. The biggest ten clones account for roughly a tenth of the sample. Sequenced input: CD8+ T cells sorted from blood. These receptors were collected from an adult with rheumatoid arthritis.

This chain uses TRBV7-8 with TRBJ2-1; 16 bases match TRBD2. The junction had 11 bases not matched to a gene; V was cut back by 8 bases and J by 4 bases. CDR1 and CDR2 (germline): SGHVS, FQNEAQ. This CDR3 contains 18 residues. CDR3 sequence (DNA): TGTGCCAGCGAGGGTGGGACTAGCGGGGGGGCCGGGTACAATGAGCAGTTCTTC. It translates to CASEGGTSGGAGYNEQFF.

The chain is built from TRBV14 and TRBJ1-3, with D hard to call. Per the germline V gene, CDR1 is SGHDN and CDR2 is FVKESK. There are 15 residues in the CDR3. Trimming stripped 8 bases from V and 2 bases from J, with 16 bases between. Written as DNA, the CDR3 is TGTGCCAGCTCTGACCCGGGGATAGCTGGAAACACCATATATTTT. Translated, it gives CASSDPGIAGNTIYF.

The chain carries TRBV28 and TRBJ1-1, with 9 positions matching TRBD1. Trimming cost V 4 bases and J 1 base; bases outside gene matches: 10. Per germline, CDR1 MDHEN and CDR2 SYDVKM. This CDR3 spans 17 amino acids. This CDR3 is CASSYTGQGWQNTEAFF. CDR3 in DNA: TGTGCCAGCAGTTACACGGGACAGGGATGGCAGAACACTGAAGCTTTCTTT.

The CDR3 here is CASSPDITYEQYF. The CDR3 DNA reads as TGTGCCAGCAGCCCGGACATAACCTACGAGCAGTACTTC. The chain is built from TRBV7-8 and TRBJ2-7; D is perhaps TRBD1 (5 bases). The CDR3 runs 13 residues. Looked up from germline, CDR1 is SGHVS and CDR2 is FQNEAQ. V shed 5 bases and J shed 2 bases, with 10 bases lying between them.

The CDR3 loop reads CASRSGQGAGTDTQYF. For the CDR3, the DNA is TGTGCCAGCAGATCGGGACAGGGGGCTGGCACAGATACGCAGTATTTT. This rearrangement joins TRBV9 to TRBJ2-3; the match to TRBD1 covers 12 bases. Trimming removed 5 bases from V and 1 base from J; junction bases left unmatched: 5. From germline, CDR1 is SGDLS and CDR2 YYNGEE. CDR3 length equals 16 residues.

The gene calls are TRBV7-8 and TRBJ1-1; D is uncertain. The CDR3 has 13 amino acids. V lost 3 bases and J 4 bases, leaving 9 bases between the germline ends. Per germline, CDR1 SGHVS and CDR2 FQNEAQ. The CDR3 here is CASSFTLGTEAFF. The CDR3 DNA reads TGTGCCAGCAGCTTCACGCTGGGCACTGAAGCTTTCTTT.

The chain joins TRBV7-2 to TRBJ1-2; 7 bases fit TRBD1. Per germline, CDR1 SGHTA and CDR2 FQGNSA. The V segment lost 1 base and the J segment 1 base; nucleotides outside the gene matches: 0. CDR3 length: 14 amino acids. Here the CDR3 reads CASSLDRGNYGYTF. The CDR3 DNA reads TGTGCCAGCAGCTTAGACAGGGGTAACTATGGCTACACCTTC.

The chain links TRBV18 to TRBJ2-5; 7 nucleotides agree with TRBD1. V shed 1 base, J shed 2 bases, and the junction held 4 bases outside the gene matches. Germline V gene lookup returns CDR1 KGHSH and CDR2 LQKENI. The CDR3 sequence is 15 residues long. For the CDR3, the DNA is TGTGCCAGCTCACCACGGGACAGACTTCAAGAGACCCAGTACTTC. It is translated as CASSPRDRLQETQYF.

The V gene is TRBV7-9, the J gene TRBJ2-5; 8 nucleotides align to TRBD1. The DNA end is a closer match to TRBJ2-7, so the J assignment may be wrong. The CDR3 sequence is 14 residues long. Germline V lookup: CDR1 SEHNR, CDR2 FQNEAQ (reference sequence). CDR3 sequence: CASSQRDRTYEQYF. The CDR3 coding sequence is TGTGCCAGCAGCCAAAGGGACAGGACCTACGAGCAGTACTTC.

The V and J genes are TRBV6-1 and TRBJ1-2, with 7 bases lining up with TRBD1. The germline CDR1 and CDR2 sequences are MNHNS and SASEGT. This CDR3 contains 14 residues. Trimming took 0 bases from V and 4 from J; bases not matched to a gene: 2. The DNA of the CDR3 is TGTGCCAGCAGTGAAGCGGGACAGTTCTATGGCTACACCTTC. Translating it yields CASSEAGQFYGYTF.

The V gene is TRBV4-1, the J gene TRBJ1-3, with 7 nucleotides matching TRBD1. CDR1 and CDR2 from the germline V gene are MGHRA and YSYEKL. V lost 0 bases and J lost 0; bases outside the gene matches: 11. This CDR3 comprises 19 residues. The DNA for the CDR3 is TGCGCCAGCAGCCAAGATTGGATGGAGGGGGCCCACTCTGGAAACACCATATATTTT. This codes for CASSQDWMEGAHSGNTIYF.

The rearrangement links TRBV7-8 to TRBJ2-3; 12 bases map to TRBD2. The CDR3 length is 17 residues. The V and J ends lost 3 bases and 4 bases, in that order; junction bases with no gene match: 8. CDR1 is SGHVS and CDR2 is FQNEAQ in the germline V gene. The CDR3 reads CASSFSGLAGPADTQYF. The CDR3 coding sequence is TGTGCCAGCAGCTTCTCTGGACTAGCGGGGCCGGCAGATACGCAGTATTTT.

In its sample, this clone was seen a few times. The chain employs TRBV14 and TRBJ2-2; the D is unclear. The CDR3 loop spans 14 amino acids. From germline, CDR1 is SGHDN and CDR2 FVKESK. V dropped 0 bases and J dropped 7 bases, with 9 bases sitting between them. CDR3 amino acids: CASSQDQGVGELFF. CDR3 DNA: TGTGCCAGCAGCCAAGATCAAGGAGTCGGGGAGCTGTTTTTT.

This chain uses TRBV5-6 with TRBJ1-5; TRBD1 might be the D (5 bases). The CDR3 consists of 15 residues. The V and J ends lost 2 bases and 3 bases respectively, with 12 bases between them. Germline CDR1 reads SGHDT; CDR2 reads YYEEEE. The CDR3 nucleotides read TGTGCCAGCAGCTTTTGGGGGGGGTACAATCAGCCCCAGCATTTT. Protein product: CASSFWGGYNQPQHF.

The chain is built from TRBV28 and TRBJ2-7, with no clear D. The V end was cut by 2 bases, the J end by 10 bases, with 9 bases between. This CDR3 is 11 amino acids long. Germline CDR1 MDHEN, CDR2 SYDVKM. In DNA form, the CDR3 reads TGTGCCAGCAGTTTAGGTGAGGAACAGTACTTC. Protein product: CASSLGEEQYF.

This clone was observed a few times. This chain joins TRBV7-9 and TRBJ2-5; D is unresolved. Trimming took off 4 bases at V and 5 bases at J, with 11 bases between the two ends. Per germline, CDR1 SEHNR and CDR2 FQNEAQ (reference sequence). The CDR3 length is 13 residues. CDR3 DNA: TGTGCCAGCAGCTCGTGGGAAGGTGAGACCCAGTACTTC. Amino acids: CASSSWEGETQYF.